The 20 T cell receptor beta chains below come from one sample, sequenced in a study of metastatic and nonmetastatic thyroid tumors. TCRdb redid the clone calls on the PCR reads using MiXCR. The sample lists 15,000 to 20,000 clones; around 12% were seen once. Treatment of any kind had been given to no patient before thyroid surgery. Material for sequencing was tumor tissue. Receptors originate from a female donor with papillary thyroid cancer or a benign thyroid nodule (not recorded which). Some clones in this sample may be carry-over from other donors' samples.

This clone has ten or more counts. The genes are TRBV19 and TRBJ1-5; D is unresolved. The CDR3 sequence is 16 residues long. The germline CDR1 and CDR2 sequences are LNHDA and SQIVND (reference sequence). The V gene lost 3 bases and the J gene lost 3 bases, with 15 bases spanning the gap. For the CDR3, the DNA is TGTGCCAGTAGTATTTCGAGCGGAGTCATCAATCAGCCCCAGCATTTT. Translated: CASSISSGVINQPQHF.

The V gene is TRBV30, the J gene TRBJ2-3, with D possibly being TRBD2 (6 bases). Germline V gives CDR1 GTSNPN, CDR2 SVGIG (reference sequence). Trimming removed 2 bases from V and 3 bases from J, with 6 bases in between. The CDR3 extends over 12 amino acids. This CDR3 reads CAWSRGTDTQYF. The CDR3 nucleotides read TGTGCCTGGAGTCGGGGGACAGATACGCAGTATTTT.

This clone was detected many times. V usage is TRBV10-1 and J usage is TRBJ2-2; TRBD2 aligns across 8 bases. Germline lookup yields CDR1 WNHNN and CDR2 SYGVQD (reference sequence). The CDR3 is 15 amino acids. V lost 5 bases, J lost 7 bases, and 9 bases stayed unmatched. In DNA, the CDR3 is TGCGCCAGCAGTTCCAGCGGGAGAAGGGGCGGGGAGCTGTTTTTT. Amino acid sequence: CASSSSGRRGGELFF.

The table lists this clone with a few counts. A much more abundant neighbour one base away suggests this may be a read error. J is TRBJ2-5 and V is TRBV7-2; weak D call: TRBD2 (6 bases). Germline CDR1 reads SGHTA; CDR2 reads FQGNSA. There are 14 residues in the CDR3. Trimming removed 4 bases at V and 1 base at J, with 10 bases between. CDR3 sequence reads: CASSSSGLQETQYF. The CDR3 DNA follows: TGTGCCAGCAGCTCAAGCGGGCTCCAAGAGACCCAGTACTTC.

CDR3 bases: TGTGCCAGCAGTTACCGACAGCCCCAGAATCAAGAAGCTTTCTTT. Translation: CASSYRQPQNQEAFF. This chain uses TRBV6-2 or TRBV6-3 with TRBJ1-1; perhaps TRBD1 as D (5 bases). The V gene's germline CDR1 is MNHEY and CDR2 SVGEGT. The CDR3 runs to 15 residues. Trimming cost V 2 bases and J 8 bases, with 18 bases left between them.

This clone was seen at least ten times. V is TRBV4-2 and J is TRBJ2-3; 8 bases fit TRBD2. Germline V gene data show CDR1 as LGHNA and CDR2 as YNFKEQ. V shed 4 bases and J 8 bases; nucleotides not matched to a gene: 14. CDR3 length: 16 residues. CDR3 sequence: CASSRGLAMWHRTQYF. Written as DNA, the CDR3 is TGTGCCAGCAGCCGAGGACTAGCCATGTGGCATCGTACGCAGTATTTT.

The table lists this clone with a few counts. A much larger clone lies a single base off, so this may be a read error. The chain has TRBV7-6 and TRBJ1-5, with a possible D match to TRBD1 (5 bases). Trimming took 2 bases from V and 4 from J, leaving 12 bases between them. CDR3 size: 15 residues. Per germline, CDR1 SGHVS and CDR2 FNYEAQ. The DNA for the CDR3 is TGTGCCAGCAGCTTATCGAGGGGACCGAATCAGCCCCAGCATTTT. Translating it yields CASSLSRGPNQPQHF.

This clone was seen many times. V usage is TRBV4-1 and J usage is TRBJ2-7; 11 bases are shared with TRBD2. Trimming cost V 2 bases and J 2 bases; bases outside gene matches: 5. CDR1 and CDR2 from the germline V gene are MGHRA and YSYEKL. The CDR3 sequence is 16 residues long. This CDR3 reads CASSQTPGLAAYEQYF. For the CDR3, the DNA is TGCGCCAGCAGCCAAACGCCGGGACTAGCGGCCTACGAGCAGTACTTC.

The chain uses TRBV5-6 and TRBJ2-3; TRBD2 aligns across 11 bases. V dropped 4 bases and J dropped 3; count of bases not matched to a gene: 1. Germline-derived CDR1 and CDR2 are SGHDT and YYEEEE. This CDR3 is built from 14 residues. CDR3 sequence reads: CASSRLAGTDTQYF. The CDR3 DNA reads as TGTGCCAGCAGCCGACTAGCGGGAACAGATACGCAGTATTTT.

V usage is TRBV11-1 and J usage is TRBJ2-7, with a possible D match to TRBD1 (6 bases). V lost 0 bases to trimming and J lost 3 bases, with 15 bases between them. The CDR3 has 16 amino acids. Per the germline V gene, CDR1 is SGHAT and CDR2 is FQDESV (reference sequence). The CDR3 loop is CASSLALQGQFYEQYF. CDR3 in DNA: TGTGCCAGCAGCTTAGCTCTTCAGGGACAATTCTACGAGCAGTACTTC.

This clone is classed as medium-sized. This chain uses TRBV6-1 with TRBJ2-7, with 8 bases that match TRBD2. The CDR3 is 18 amino acids. The J segment lost 3 bases and the V segment lost 6 bases, leaving 19 bases of the junction unmatched. Germline V gene sequence: CDR1 MNHNS, CDR2 SASEGT. The CDR3 loop reads CASSDGTSHHNRGYEQYF. In DNA, the CDR3 is TGTGCCAGCAGCGACGGGACTAGTCACCATAACCGAGGCTACGAGCAGTACTTC.

This clone was seen many times. The V gene is TRBV4-3, the J gene TRBJ2-6; D ambiguous. The CDR3 runs 16 residues. Germline assignment: CDR1 LGHNA and CDR2 YSLEER. V was pared by 4 bases and J by 0 bases, with 10 bases between. The CDR3 nucleotides are TGCGCCAGCAGCCCCCATGCGGTCTCTGGGGCCAACGTCCTGACTTTC. It translates to CASSPHAVSGANVLTF.

Sample share makes this clone large. The V and J genes are TRBV3-1 and TRBJ2-3; 9 nucleotides align to TRBD2. The germline V gene has CDR1 LGHDT and CDR2 YNNKEL (reference sequence). CDR3 length: 15 residues. V trimming: 4 bases; J trimming: 6 bases; junction bases outside the gene matches: 8. The CDR3 protein is CASSPSAGGLDTQYF. The CDR3 DNA is TGTGCCAGCAGCCCCTCGGCGGGAGGGCTGGATACGCAGTATTTT.

At least ten counts were recorded for this clone. The V call is TRBV11-1, the J call TRBJ1-1, with D possibly matching TRBD1 (5 bases). V was shortened by 5 bases and J by 1 base, with 20 bases between the two germline ends. Germline lookup yields CDR1 SGHAT and CDR2 FQDESV (reference sequence). The CDR3 is 17 residues long. CDR3 coding DNA: TGTGCCAGCAGCAAAATTAGGGCCGGGGGTAAGAACACTGAAGCTTTCTTT. This codes for CASSKIRAGGKNTEAFF.

Many counts were recorded for this clone. V usage is TRBV12-3 or TRBV12-4 and J usage is TRBJ2-3; D call uncertain. Deletions cut 3 bases from V and 5 bases from J, with 6 bases between. The CDR3 covers 12 residues. The CDR3 spells CASSFSRDTQYF. The CDR3 DNA reads TGTGCCAGCAGTTTTTCACGAGATACGCAGTATTTT.

This clone appeared many times. The chain links TRBV28 to TRBJ1-1; perhaps TRBD1 as D (5 bases). Germline V gives CDR1 MDHEN, CDR2 SYDVKM. Between the trimmed V and J ends, which lost 3 bases and 1 base, there was a span of 12 bases. The CDR3 covers 15 residues. The CDR3 sequence is CASSFGRGQNTEAFF. For the CDR3, the DNA is TGTGCCAGCAGTTTTGGGAGGGGCCAGAACACTGAAGCTTTCTTT.

For this clone: With a much larger clone just one base away, this may be a read error. The chain has TRBV7-2 and TRBJ1-1; 10 bases fit TRBD1. The germline CDR1 and CDR2 sequences are SGHTA and FQGNSA. Germline trimming cut 5 bases from V and 5 bases from J; bases unmatched to any gene: 8. The CDR3 has 15 residues. The CDR3 sequence is CASSPRTGGKTEAFF. CDR3 bases: TGTGCCAGCAGCCCTCGGACAGGGGGGAAGACTGAAGCTTTCTTT.

This clone appeared many times. The chain is built from TRBV19 and TRBJ1-2; D gene uncertain. CDR3 length: 14 residues. The germline CDR1 and CDR2 sequences are LNHDA and SQIVND (reference sequence). V lost 5 bases to trimming and J lost 6 bases, with 16 bases between them. CDR3 nucleotide sequence: TGTGCCAGTAGTTCGGGCGAGGGTGTCAATGGCTACACCTTC. This codes for CASSSGEGVNGYTF. Looking up the rest from reference TRBV19 and TRBJ1-2 gives the full variable domain: DGGITQSPKYLFRKEGQNVTLSCEQNLNHDAMYWYRQDPGQGLRLIYYSQIVNDFQKGDIAEGYSVSREKKESFPLTVTSAQKNPTAFYLCASSSGEGVNGYTFGSGTRLTVV.

This clone was counted ten times or more. CDR3 residues: CASSPPGFGDEKLFF. The CDR3 nucleotides read TGTGCCAGCTCACCACCGGGATTTGGAGACGAAAAACTGTTTTTT. The genes are TRBV18 and TRBJ1-4; D remains unclear. With 0 bases removed from V and 8 bases from J, the gap between germline ends came to 13 bases. There are 15 residues in the CDR3. CDR1 KGHSH and CDR2 LQKENI come from the germline V gene.

The rearrangement uses TRBV6-1 and TRBJ2-7; TRBD2 matches at 10 bases. This CDR3 comprises 15 residues. V was clipped by 3 bases and J by 3 bases; unmatched bases: 5. Germline V gene lookup returns CDR1 MNHNS and CDR2 SASEGT. This chain's CDR3 is CASSDKIAGGYEQYF. CDR3 bases: TGTGCCAGCAGTGATAAAATAGCGGGGGGCTACGAGCAGTACTTC.